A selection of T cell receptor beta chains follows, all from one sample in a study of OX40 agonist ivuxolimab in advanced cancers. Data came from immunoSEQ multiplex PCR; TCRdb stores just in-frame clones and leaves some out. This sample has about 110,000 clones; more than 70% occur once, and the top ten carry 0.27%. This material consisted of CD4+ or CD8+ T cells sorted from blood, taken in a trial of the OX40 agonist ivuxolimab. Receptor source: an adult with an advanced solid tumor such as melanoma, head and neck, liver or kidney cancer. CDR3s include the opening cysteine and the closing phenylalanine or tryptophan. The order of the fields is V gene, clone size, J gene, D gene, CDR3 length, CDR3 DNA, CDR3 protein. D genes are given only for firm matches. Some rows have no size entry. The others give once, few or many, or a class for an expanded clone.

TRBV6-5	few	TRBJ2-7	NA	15	TGTGCCAGCAGTCAAACCTACAGGGTAACCTACGAGCAGTACTTC	CASSQTYRVTYEQYF
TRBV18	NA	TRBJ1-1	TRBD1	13	TGTGCCAGCTCACCCACAGGGGAGACTGAAGCTTTCTTT	CASSPTGETEAFF
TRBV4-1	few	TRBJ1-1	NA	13	TGCGCCAGCAGCCAAGGTAGGGGCACTGAAGCTTTCTTT	CASSQGRGTEAFF
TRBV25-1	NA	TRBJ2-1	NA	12	TGTGCCAGCAGTGTTGCAGGGAATGAGCAGTTCTTC	CASSVAGNEQFF
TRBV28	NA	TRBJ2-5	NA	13	TGTGCCAGCAGGCCCCAGGGGAGGGAGACCCAGTACTTC	CASRPQGRETQYF
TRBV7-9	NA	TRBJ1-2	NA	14	TGTGCCAGCAGCTTTATTCAGGGTGATGATGGCTACACCTTC	CASSFIQGDDGYTF
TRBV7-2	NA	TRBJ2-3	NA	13	TGTGCCAGCAGCCCGTCACCGCGGGATACGCAGTATTTT	CASSPSPRDTQYF
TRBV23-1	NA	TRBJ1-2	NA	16	TGCGCCAGCAGTATGGCCAAGTGGGGGCGCGACTATGGCTACACCTTC	CASSMAKWGRDYGYTF
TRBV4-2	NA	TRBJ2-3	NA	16	TGTGCCAGCAGCCCCCAATGGGGCGGGAGCACAGATACGCAGTATTTT	CASSPQWGGSTDTQYF
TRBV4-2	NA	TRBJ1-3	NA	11	TGTGCCACCAACGACGGAAACACCATATATTTT	CATNDGNTIYF
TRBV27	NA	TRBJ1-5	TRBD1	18	TGTGCCAGCAGCCCGGGACAGGGGGACCTTTATAGCAATCAGCCCCAGCATTTT	CASSPGQGDLYSNQPQHF
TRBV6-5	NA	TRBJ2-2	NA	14	TGTGCCAGCAGTCCAGCCAAGAACACCGGGGAGCTGTTTTTT	CASSPAKNTGELFF
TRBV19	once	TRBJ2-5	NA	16	TGTGCCAGTAGTAGGGGGGGACAGAGATTCCAAGAGACCCAGTACTTC	CASSRGGQRFQETQYF
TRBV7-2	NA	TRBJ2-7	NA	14	TGTGCGACTCAGCCGGGACACGGAGACTACGAGCAGTACTTC	CATQPGHGDYEQYF
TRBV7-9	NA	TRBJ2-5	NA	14	TGTGCCAGCAGCGTAATGCGCCAGCAAGAGACCCAGTACTTC	CASSVMRQQETQYF
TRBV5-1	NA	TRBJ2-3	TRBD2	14	TGCGCCACCTCCCCGGGGACTAGATTGGATACGCAGTATTTT	CATSPGTRLDTQYF
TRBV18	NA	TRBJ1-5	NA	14	TGTGCCAGCTCACCAGCGATAAGCAATCAGCCCCAGCATTTT	CASSPAISNQPQHF
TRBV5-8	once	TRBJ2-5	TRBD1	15	TGTGCCAGCAGCACGACGGGACAGATCCAAGAGACCCAGTACTTC	CASSTTGQIQETQYF
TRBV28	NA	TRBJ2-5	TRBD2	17	TGTGCCAGCAGTTTTGTTCGACTAGCGGGAGAGCAAGAGACCCAGTACTTC	CASSFVRLAGEQETQYF
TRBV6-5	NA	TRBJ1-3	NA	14	TGTGCCAGCAGTTACAGCGGCGCTGGAAACACCATATATTTT	CASSYSGAGNTIYF
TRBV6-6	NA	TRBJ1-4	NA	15	TGTGCCAGCAGTTCCCGGACACCAACTAATGAAAAACTGTTTTTT	CASSSRTPTNEKLFF
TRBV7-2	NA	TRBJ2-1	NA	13	TGTGCCAGCAGCTTAGGAGGGTTCAATGAGCAGTTCTTC	CASSLGGFNEQFF
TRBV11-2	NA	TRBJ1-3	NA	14	TGTGCCAGCAGCCTCACAGGGATTGGAAACACCATATATTTT	CASSLTGIGNTIYF
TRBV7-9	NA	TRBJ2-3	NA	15	TGTGCCAGCAGCTTATTGGACAGTAGCACAGATACGCAGTATTTT	CASSLLDSSTDTQYF
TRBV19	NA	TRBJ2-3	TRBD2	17	TGTGCCAGTAGTATAGAAGTCGGGACTAGCGGGAAGGATACGCAGTATTTT	CASSIEVGTSGKDTQYF
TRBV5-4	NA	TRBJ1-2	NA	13	TGTGCCAGCAGCCGCGGGACATCACAAGGCTACACCTTC	CASSRGTSQGYTF
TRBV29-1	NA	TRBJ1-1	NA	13	TGCAGCGTTCCCTTTAGTGGGTCCTTAGGAGCTTTCTTT	CSVPFSGSLGAFF
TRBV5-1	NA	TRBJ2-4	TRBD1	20	TGCGCCAGCAGCTTTTCACCTGACAGGGGAGGCCGAACAGCCAAAAACATTCAGTACTTC	CASSFSPDRGGRTAKNIQYF
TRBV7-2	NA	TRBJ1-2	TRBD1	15	TGTGCCAGCAGCTTAACGACAGGGGGCTACTATGGCTACACCTTC	CASSLTTGGYYGYTF
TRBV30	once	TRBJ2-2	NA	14	TGTGCCTGGAGTGTAATGCCGAACACCGGGGAGCTGTTTTTT	CAWSVMPNTGELFF
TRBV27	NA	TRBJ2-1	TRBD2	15	TGTGCCAGCAGTGCGCGGGCTAGCGGGCGCTATGAGCAGTTCTTC	CASSARASGRYEQFF
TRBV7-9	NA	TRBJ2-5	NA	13	TGTGCCAGCAGCCTTCGGACTGGAGAGACCCAGTACTTC	CASSLRTGETQYF
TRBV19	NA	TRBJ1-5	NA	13	TGTGCCAGTAGTACCCTTAGCAATCAGCCCCAGCATTTT	CASSTLSNQPQHF
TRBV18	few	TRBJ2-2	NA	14	TGTGCCAGCTCACCAGATAGTAGCACCGGGGAGCTGTTTTTT	CASSPDSSTGELFF
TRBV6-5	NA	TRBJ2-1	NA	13	TGTGCCAGCAGCCGGATGCTTATGCGGGAGCAGTTCTTC	CASSRMLMREQFF
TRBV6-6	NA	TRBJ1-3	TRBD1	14	TGTGCCAGCAGTAAACAGGGGGCTGGAAACACCATATATTTT	CASSKQGAGNTIYF
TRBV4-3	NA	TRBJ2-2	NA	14	TGCGCCAGCAGCCAACCATCCGGGACAGGGGAGCTGTTTTTT	CASSQPSGTGELFF
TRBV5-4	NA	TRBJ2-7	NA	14	TGTGCCAGCAGCTTGGGCAGGGAATCCTACGAGCAGTACTTC	CASSLGRESYEQYF
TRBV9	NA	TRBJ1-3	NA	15	TGTGCCAGCAGCGCCACAGGGAGCTCTGGAAACACCATATATTTT	CASSATGSSGNTIYF
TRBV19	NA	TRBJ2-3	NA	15	TGTGCCAGTACTGAAACGGGAGTGAGCACAGATACGCAGTATTTT	CASTETGVSTDTQYF
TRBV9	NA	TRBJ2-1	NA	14	TGTGCCAGCAGTCTCCAGCAGGGTCTTAGGGAGCAGTTCTTC	CASSLQQGLREQFF
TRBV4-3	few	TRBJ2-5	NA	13	TGCGCCAGCAGCCAAGGGGTGCGGCGGGACCAGTACTTC	CASSQGVRRDQYF
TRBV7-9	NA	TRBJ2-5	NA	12	TGTGCCAGCAGCCCCCTCGGTAGGACCCAGTACTTC	CASSPLGRTQYF
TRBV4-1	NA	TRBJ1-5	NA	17	TGCGCCAGATACCAAGCGGAGACAGAAGGACCCAATCAGCCCCAGCATTTT	CARYQAETEGPNQPQHF
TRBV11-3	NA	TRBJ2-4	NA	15	TGTGCCAGCAGCGTAGGTTACGGAGGGGAAAACATTCAGTACTTC	CASSVGYGGENIQYF
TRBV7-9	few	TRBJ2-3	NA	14	TGTGCCAGCAGCGCGAGGGCTAGCACAGATACGCAGTATTTT	CASSARASTDTQYF
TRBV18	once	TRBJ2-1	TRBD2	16	TGTGCCAGCTCATCGCCGAGCGGGAGGGTATACAATGAGCAGTTCTTC	CASSSPSGRVYNEQFF
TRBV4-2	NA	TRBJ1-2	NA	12	TGTGCCAGCAGCCAAGATGAATATGCCTACACCTTC	CASSQDEYAYTF
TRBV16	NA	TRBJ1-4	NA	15	TGTGCCAGCAGCCTCATGGGGTCAACTAATGAAAAACTGTTTTTT	CASSLMGSTNEKLFF
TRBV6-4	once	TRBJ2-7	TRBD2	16	TGTGCCAGCAGTGATCTACTAGCGGGAGGAGCCTACGAGCAGTACTTC	CASSDLLAGGAYEQYF